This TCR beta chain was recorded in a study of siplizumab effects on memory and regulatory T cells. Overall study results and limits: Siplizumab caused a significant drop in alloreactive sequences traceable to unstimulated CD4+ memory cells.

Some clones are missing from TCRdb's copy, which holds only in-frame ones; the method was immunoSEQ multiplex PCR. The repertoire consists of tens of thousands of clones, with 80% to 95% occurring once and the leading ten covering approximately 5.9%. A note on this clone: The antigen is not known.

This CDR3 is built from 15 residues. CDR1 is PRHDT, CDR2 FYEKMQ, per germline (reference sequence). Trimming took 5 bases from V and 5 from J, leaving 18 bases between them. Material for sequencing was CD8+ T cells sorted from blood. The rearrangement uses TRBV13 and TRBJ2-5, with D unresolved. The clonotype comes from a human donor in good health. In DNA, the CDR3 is TGTGCCAGCAGCCTCTCTAGACCATCACGGGAGACCCAGTACTTC. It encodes CASSLSRPSRETQYF. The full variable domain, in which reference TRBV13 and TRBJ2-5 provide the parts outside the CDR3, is AAGVIQSPRHLIKEKRETATLKCYPIPRHDTVYWYQQGPGQDPQFLISFYEKMQSDKGSIPDRFSAQQFSDYHSELNMSSLELGDSALYFCASSLSRPSRETQYFGPGTRLLVL.